Described below is a single T cell receptor (beta chain) sequence and its context. This receptor's antigen is unknown. Base-call qualities are not available, and no considerably larger clone is one nucleotide away. Within the sample, other DNA sequences also encode this same CDR3. The data derive from a study of T cell responses to AZD1222 COVID-19 vaccine (dated by TCRdb to the early 2020s). In the study overall: Because spike-specific TCR depth and breadth did not differ between the two schedules, AZD1222 recipients who got a second dose at roughly 4 weeks were pooled with those who got a second dose at roughly 12 weeks. Enrollment into the trials was organized by age into subgroups of 18-55, 56-69 and 70-plus years, and those subgroups contained roughly 150, 30 and 60 TCR-sequenced participants, respectively. TCR sequencing was performed for about 250 trial participants, of whom some 200 were given two doses of AZD1222 and around 25 were given two doses of MenACWY control vaccine.

V sheds 5 bases and J sheds 9 bases, leaving 8 bases between their ends. The CDR3 covers 11 residues, taking in both the cysteine and the phenylalanine. Of the read, only the CDR3 DNA is kept; its 33 bases are in frame from base 1. The germline V gene sets CDR1 to MNHEY and CDR2 to SVGAGI. This specimen's time point label, interpreted: baseline before first vaccination. Vaccinee samples came from UK trials COV001 and COV002, including a single-blind randomized controlled phase 2/3 trial of AZD1222 (ChAdOx1 nCoV-19) in healthy adults. Trial participant PBMC samples were collected at day 0 and day 28 after the second dose for TCRbeta chain sequencing. Overall study results and their limits: CD4 TCRs associated with the vaccine covered the entire spike protein, and the dominant responses were in regions 160-218 and 743-854. Most participants were white British and females outnumbered males, and the authors suggested that clonal diversity may have been underestimated. Nearly half of unique spike-specific TCRs reportedly recognized epitopes outside regions mutated in the B.1.351 and B.1.1.7 variants. In the small 56-69-year group, the increase in depth fell short of significance, most likely because of low power. After two AZD1222 doses, spike-specific TCR breadth and depth were significantly higher than at day 0 and than in MenACWY recipients. Because no day 14 peak-response samples were available, the repertoires could be characterized only after the peak T cell response. Conclusions about previously exposed vaccinees were limited because only six AZD1222 recipients were SARS-CoV-2 seropositive at baseline.

The CDR3 regions of human TCRbeta chains were analyzed by immunosequencing. The authors' analysis ran thus. TCRs in the repertoires were matched against a reference library of SARS-CoV-2-specific TCRs that had been generated with the MIRA antigen-specificity platform. Breadth was defined as the fraction of unique TCRs that were SARS-CoV-2-associated, and depth was defined as the fraction of total T cells that were SARS-CoV-2-associated. Using the MIRA data, each spike-specific TCR was assigned both to the spike region to which the TCR was reactive and to a CD4 or CD8 class. Log10-transformed breadth and depth values were compared by one-way ANOVA with Sidak's multiple comparisons tests. In TCRdb, the immuneACCESS table is reduced to in-frame sequences with V and J assigned. These tables do not hold every clone; where another copy was compared, an unresolved V gene accounts for under half, and the others remain unexplained. The D gene and trimming were derived from the DNA, and the V and J assignments and clone size from that table. This sample comprises 100,000 to 140,000 clones, around 91% of them detected only once. The ten most abundant clones make up under 25% of the sample.

The sequence was collected from an adult in good health. The sequence joins TRBV6-5 to TRBJ2-1, and TRBD1 may be the D gene, going by 5 matching bases. Here the sequenced sample was peripheral blood, taken on day 0 of AZD1222 vaccination. DNA sequence: TGTGCCAGCAGTACAGGAGCTGAGCAGTTCTTC. Translated, it gives CASSTGAEQFF.